The 2 T cell receptor beta chains in this list originate from one sample, sequenced in a study of OX40 agonist ivuxolimab in advanced cancers. The protocol was immunoSEQ multiplex PCR, while the TCRdb copy is restricted to in-frame clones and leaves out a portion. The repertoire has roughly 65,000 clones, just over 90% of them found once; the top ten carry approximately 0.3%. Source: CD4+ or CD8+ T cells sorted from blood, taken in a trial of the OX40 agonist ivuxolimab. Receptors were obtained from an adult with an advanced solid tumor such as melanoma, head and neck, liver or kidney cancer.

The V call is TRBV18, the J call TRBJ2-2; weak D call: TRBD1 (5 bases). This CDR3 is built from 15 residues. V gave up 1 base and J gave up 7 bases, with 13 bases separating them. Germline loops: CDR1 KGHSH, CDR2 LQKENI. In DNA, the CDR3 is TGTGCCAGCTCACCACTAGCCCAGGGCAACGGGGAGCTGTTTTTT. Translating it yields CASSPLAQGNGELFF.

The chain uses TRBV29-1 and TRBJ1-2; D is uncertain. V lost 7 bases, J lost 6 bases, and 18 bases lay in between. Germline CDR1 and CDR2: SQVTM and ANQGSEA. The CDR3 loop spans 13 amino acids. CDR3 sequence reads: CSGSLRWENGYTF. In nucleotides, the CDR3 is TGCAGCGGCTCCCTTCGCTGGGAGAATGGCTACACCTTC.